This T cell receptor beta chain was found in a study of shared clonotypes between healthy human individuals. The study's findings and limits: Between a handful of donors, naive CD4 clonotypes were shared at a level of about 5%.

Note on this clone: Its antigen is undetermined.

Every subset had its genomic DNA shared out evenly among several immunoSEQ plates. Data came from immunoSEQ multiplex PCR; TCRdb stores just in-frame clones and leaves some out. The data show some 580,000 clones, 97% seen once. This CDR3 contains 14 residues. Germline V gene lookup returns CDR1 SGHTA and CDR2 FQGNSA. Trimming removed 4 bases from V and 9 bases from J; junction bases left unmatched: 7. This clonotype was obtained from a woman aged 30 to 39 in good health. The source material was naive CD4+ T cells sorted from blood. Subset defined: CD45RA+ positively selected. V is TRBV7-2 and J is TRBJ2-1; 9 bases align to TRBD2. This CDR3 is CASSYWGREGEQFF. The CDR3 coding sequence is TGTGCCAGCAGCTACTGGGGGCGGGAGGGTGAGCAGTTCTTC.